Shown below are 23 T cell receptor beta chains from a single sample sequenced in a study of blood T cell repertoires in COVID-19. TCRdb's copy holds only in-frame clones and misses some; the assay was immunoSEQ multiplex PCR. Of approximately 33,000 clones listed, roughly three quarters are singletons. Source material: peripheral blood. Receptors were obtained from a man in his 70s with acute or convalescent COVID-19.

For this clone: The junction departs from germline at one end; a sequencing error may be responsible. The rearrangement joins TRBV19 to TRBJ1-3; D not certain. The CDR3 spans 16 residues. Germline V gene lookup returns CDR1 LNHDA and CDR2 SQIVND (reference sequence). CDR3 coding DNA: TGTACCAGTAGTTCCCGGGAGGTCGCATTTGGAAACACCATATATTTT. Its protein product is CTSSSREVAFGNTIYF.

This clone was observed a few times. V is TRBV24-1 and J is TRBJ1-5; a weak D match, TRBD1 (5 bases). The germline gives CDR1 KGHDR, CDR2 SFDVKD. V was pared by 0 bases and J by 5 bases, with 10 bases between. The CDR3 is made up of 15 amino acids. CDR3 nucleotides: TGTGCCACCAGTGATTTGCCGGGGGTTGATCAGCCCCAGCATTTT. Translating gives CATSDLPGVDQPQHF.

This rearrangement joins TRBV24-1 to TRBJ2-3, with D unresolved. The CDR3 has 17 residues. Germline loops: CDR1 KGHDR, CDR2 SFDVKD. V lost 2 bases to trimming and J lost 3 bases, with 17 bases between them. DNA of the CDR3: TGTGCCACCAGTGATTCTCAACGTCGGAGAGGTACAGATACGCAGTATTTT. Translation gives CATSDSQRRRGTDTQYF.

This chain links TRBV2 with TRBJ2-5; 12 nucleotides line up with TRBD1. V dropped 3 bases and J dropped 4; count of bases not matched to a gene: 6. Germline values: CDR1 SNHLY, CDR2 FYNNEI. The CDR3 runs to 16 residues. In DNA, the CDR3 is TGTGCCAGCAGTGACCCCGGGACAGGGGGCTTAGAGACCCAGTACTTC. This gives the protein CASSDPGTGGLETQYF.

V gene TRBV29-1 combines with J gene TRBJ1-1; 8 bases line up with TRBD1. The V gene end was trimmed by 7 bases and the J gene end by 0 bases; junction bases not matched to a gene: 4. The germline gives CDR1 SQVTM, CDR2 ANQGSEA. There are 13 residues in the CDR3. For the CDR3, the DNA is TGCAGCGCTCACAGGGGGATGAACACTGAAGCTTTCTTT. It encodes CSAHRGMNTEAFF.

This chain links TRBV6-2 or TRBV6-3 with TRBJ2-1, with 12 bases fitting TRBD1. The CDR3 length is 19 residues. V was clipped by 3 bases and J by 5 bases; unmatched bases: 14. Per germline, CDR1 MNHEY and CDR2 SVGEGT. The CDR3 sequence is CASSYRDRGLLGFHNEQFF. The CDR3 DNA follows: TGTGCCAGCAGTTATAGGGACAGGGGGCTTTTGGGTTTTCACAATGAGCAGTTCTTC.

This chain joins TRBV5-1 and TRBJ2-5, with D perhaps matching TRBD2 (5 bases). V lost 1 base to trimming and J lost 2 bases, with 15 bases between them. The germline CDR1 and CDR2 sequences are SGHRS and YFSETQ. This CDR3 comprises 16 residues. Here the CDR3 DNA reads TGCGCCAGCAGCTTGCTAGGCAGGACGGGGCAAGAGACCCAGTACTTC. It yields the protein CASSLLGRTGQETQYF. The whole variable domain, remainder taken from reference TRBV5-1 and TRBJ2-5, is KAGVTQTPRYLIKTRGQQVTLSCSPISGHRSVSWYQQTPGQGLQFLFEYFSETQRNKGNFPGRFSGRQFSNSRSEMNVSTLELGDSALYLCASSLLGRTGQETQYFGPGTRLLVL.

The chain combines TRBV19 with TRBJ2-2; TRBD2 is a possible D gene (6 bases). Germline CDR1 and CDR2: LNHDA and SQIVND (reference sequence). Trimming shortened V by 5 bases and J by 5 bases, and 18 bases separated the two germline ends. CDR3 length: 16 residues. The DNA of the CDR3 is TGTGCCAGTAGTTCCCTCCGACTAGGATTAACCGGGGAGCTGTTTTTT. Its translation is CASSSLRLGLTGELFF.

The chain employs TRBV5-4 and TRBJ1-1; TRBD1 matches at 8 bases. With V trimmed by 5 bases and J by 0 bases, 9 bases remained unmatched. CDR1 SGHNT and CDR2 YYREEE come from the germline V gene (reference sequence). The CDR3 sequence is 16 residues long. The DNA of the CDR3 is TGTGCCAGCAGTTCACGGACAGGGACTTTGAACACTGAAGCTTTCTTT. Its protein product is CASSSRTGTLNTEAFF.

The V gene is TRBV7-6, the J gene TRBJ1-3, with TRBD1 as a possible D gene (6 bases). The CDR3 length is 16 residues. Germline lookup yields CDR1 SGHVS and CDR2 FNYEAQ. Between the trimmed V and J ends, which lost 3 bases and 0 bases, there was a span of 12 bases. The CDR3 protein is CASSLYRVGSGNTIYF. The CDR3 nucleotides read TGTGCCAGCAGCTTGTACAGGGTTGGCTCTGGAAACACCATATATTTT.

CDR3 coding DNA: TGTGCTAGTGGTTCGCCCCCGAGGAGGGAGGGCGAGCAGTACTTC. Translating gives CASGSPPRREGEQYF. The chain joins TRBV12-5 to TRBJ2-7; 7 positions match TRBD2. CDR1 and CDR2 (germline): LGHNT, FRNRAP. J was trimmed by 6 bases and V by 4 bases; bases with no gene match: 12. This CDR3 region has 15 residues.

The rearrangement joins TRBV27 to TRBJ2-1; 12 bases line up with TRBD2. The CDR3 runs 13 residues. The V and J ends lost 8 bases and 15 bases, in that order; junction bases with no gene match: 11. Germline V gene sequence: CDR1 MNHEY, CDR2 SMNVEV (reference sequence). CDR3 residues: CASPTSSGGAGFF. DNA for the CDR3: TGTGCCAGCCCTACCTCTAGCGGGGGGGCCGGGTTCTTC.

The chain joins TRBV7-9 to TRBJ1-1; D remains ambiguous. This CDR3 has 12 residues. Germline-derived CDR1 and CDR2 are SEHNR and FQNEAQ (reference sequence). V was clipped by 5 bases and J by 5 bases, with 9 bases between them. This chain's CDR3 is CASSPDWTEAFF. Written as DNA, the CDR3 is TGTGCCAGCAGCCCGGACTGGACTGAAGCTTTCTTT.

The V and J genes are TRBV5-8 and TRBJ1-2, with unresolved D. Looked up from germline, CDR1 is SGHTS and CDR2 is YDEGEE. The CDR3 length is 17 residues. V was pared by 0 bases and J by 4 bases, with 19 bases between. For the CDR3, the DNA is TGTGCCAGCAGCTTGGGGGATTTTAGGGAGGTTCGCTATGGCTACACCTTC. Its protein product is CASSLGDFREVRYGYTF.

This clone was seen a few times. The CDR3 loop is CASSPPWGGLSSYEQYF. The CDR3 DNA is TGTGCCAGCAGCCCACCGTGGGGGGGCTTGAGCTCCTACGAGCAGTACTTC. The genes are TRBV5-6 and TRBJ2-7; D is possibly TRBD2 (7 bases). Trimming pared 4 bases from V and 0 bases from J, leaving 20 bases between. CDR1 SGHDT and CDR2 YYEEEE come from the germline V gene. CDR3 length: 17 amino acids. The full variable domain, in which reference TRBV5-6 and TRBJ2-7 provide the parts outside the CDR3, is DAGVTQSPTHLIKTRGQQVTLRCSPKSGHDTVSWYQQALGQGPQFIFQYYEEEERQRGNFPDRFSGHQFPNYSSELNVNALLLGDSALYLCASSPPWGGLSSYEQYFGPGTRLTVT.

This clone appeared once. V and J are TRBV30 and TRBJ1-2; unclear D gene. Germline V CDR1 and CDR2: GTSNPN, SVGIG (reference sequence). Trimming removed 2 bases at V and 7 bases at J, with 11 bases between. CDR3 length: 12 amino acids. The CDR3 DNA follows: TGTGCCTGGAGTCCCGGTGCCGGTGGCTACACCTTC. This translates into CAWSPGAGGYTF. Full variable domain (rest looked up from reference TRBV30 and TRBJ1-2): SQTIHQWPATLVQPVGSPLSLECTVEGTSNPNLYWYRQAAGRGLQLLFYSVGIGQISSEVPQNLSASRPQDRQFILSSKKLLLSDSGFYLCAWSPGAGGYTFGSGTRLTVV.

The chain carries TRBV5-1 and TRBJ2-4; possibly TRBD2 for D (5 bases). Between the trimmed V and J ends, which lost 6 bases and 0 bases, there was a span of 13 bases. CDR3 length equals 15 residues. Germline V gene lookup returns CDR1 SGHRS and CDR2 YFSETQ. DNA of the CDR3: TGCGCCAGCAATCCAACTAGTCTAGCCAAAAACATTCAGTACTTC. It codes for CASNPTSLAKNIQYF.

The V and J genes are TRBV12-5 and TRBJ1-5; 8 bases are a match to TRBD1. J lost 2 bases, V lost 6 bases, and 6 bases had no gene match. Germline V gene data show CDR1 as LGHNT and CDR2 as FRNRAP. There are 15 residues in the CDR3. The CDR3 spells CASGPDRARNQPQHF. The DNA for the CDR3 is TGTGCTAGTGGACCGGACAGGGCCCGCAATCAGCCCCAGCATTTT.

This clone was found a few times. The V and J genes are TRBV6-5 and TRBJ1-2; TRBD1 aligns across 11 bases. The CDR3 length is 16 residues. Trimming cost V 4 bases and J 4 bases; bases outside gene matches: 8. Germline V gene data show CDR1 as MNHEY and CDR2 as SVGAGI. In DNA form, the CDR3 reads TGTGCCAGCAGTTTACACCGGACAGGGGGCCCCTATGGCTACACCTTC. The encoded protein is CASSLHRTGGPYGYTF.

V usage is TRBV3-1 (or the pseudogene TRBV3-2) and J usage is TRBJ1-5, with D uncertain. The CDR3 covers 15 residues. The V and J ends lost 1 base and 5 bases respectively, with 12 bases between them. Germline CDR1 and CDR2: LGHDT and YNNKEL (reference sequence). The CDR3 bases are TGTGCCAGCAGCCAAGGTATTCTCCTCTATCAGCCCCAGCATTTT. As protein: CASSQGILLYQPQHF.

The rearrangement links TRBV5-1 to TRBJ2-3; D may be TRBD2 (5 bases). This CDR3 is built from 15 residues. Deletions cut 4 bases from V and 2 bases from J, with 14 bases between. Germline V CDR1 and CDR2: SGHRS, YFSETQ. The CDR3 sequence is CASSPSDFSTDTQYF. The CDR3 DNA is TGCGCCAGCAGCCCATCGGACTTTTCCACAGATACGCAGTATTTT.

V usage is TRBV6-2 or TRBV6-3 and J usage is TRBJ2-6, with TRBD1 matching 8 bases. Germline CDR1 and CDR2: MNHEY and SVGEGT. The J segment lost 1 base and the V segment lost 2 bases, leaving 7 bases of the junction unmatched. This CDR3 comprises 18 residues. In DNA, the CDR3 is TGTGCCAGCAGTTACAGCCGGGACAGGTCATCTGGGGCCAACGTCCTGACTTTC. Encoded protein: CASSYSRDRSSGANVLTF.

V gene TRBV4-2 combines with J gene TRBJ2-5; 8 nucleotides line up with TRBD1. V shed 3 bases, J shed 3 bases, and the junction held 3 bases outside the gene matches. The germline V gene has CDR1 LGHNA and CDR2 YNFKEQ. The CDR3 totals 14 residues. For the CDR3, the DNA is TGTGCCAGCAGCCAGTCACAGGGGGAAGAGACCCAGTACTTC. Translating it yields CASSQSQGEETQYF.